This T cell receptor beta chain was recovered during a study of technical replicates of blood from a few donors. Germline lookup yields CDR1 SGHRS and CDR2 YFSETQ. This CDR3 has 14 amino acids. V gave up 4 bases and J gave up 0 bases, with 10 bases separating them. The method was immunoSEQ multiplex PCR; TCRdb's version includes in-frame clones alone and lacks a portion of them. The repertoire holds approximately 74,000 clones, roughly 98% seen once, with 0.16% in the top ten. The sequence came from a human donor in good health. The sequenced material came from T cells isolated from PBMCs. The chain uses TRBV5-1 and TRBJ1-1; D call uncertain. Written as DNA, the CDR3 is TGCGCCAGCAGCCAAGACAACATGAACACTGAAGCTTTCTTT. This codes for CASSQDNMNTEAFF.